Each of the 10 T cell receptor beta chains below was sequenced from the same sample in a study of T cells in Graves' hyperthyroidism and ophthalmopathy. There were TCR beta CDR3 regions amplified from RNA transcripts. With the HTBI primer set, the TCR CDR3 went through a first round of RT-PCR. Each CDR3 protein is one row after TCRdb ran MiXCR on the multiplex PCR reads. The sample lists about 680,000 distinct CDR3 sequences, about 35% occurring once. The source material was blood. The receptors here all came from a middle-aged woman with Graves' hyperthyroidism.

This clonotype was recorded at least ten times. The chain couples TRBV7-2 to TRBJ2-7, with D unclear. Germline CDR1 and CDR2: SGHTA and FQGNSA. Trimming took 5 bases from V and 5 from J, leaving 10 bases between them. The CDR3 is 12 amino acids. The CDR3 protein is CASSRYLDEQYF. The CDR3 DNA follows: TGTGCCAGCAGCCGCTATCTGGACGAGCAGTACTTC.

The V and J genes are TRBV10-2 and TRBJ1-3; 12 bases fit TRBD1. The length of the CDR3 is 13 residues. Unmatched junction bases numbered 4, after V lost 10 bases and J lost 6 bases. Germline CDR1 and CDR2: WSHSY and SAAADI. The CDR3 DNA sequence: TGCGCCACCGGGACAGGGGGCGAAAACACCATATATTTT. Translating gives CATGTGGENTIYF.

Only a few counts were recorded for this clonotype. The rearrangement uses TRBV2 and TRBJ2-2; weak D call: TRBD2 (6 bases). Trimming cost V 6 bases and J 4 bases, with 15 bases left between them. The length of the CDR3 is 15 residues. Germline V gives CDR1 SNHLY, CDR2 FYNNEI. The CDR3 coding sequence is TGTGCCAGCAGGGCATATCTCGGGGGCACCGGGGAGCTGTTTTTT. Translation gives CASRAYLGGTGELFF. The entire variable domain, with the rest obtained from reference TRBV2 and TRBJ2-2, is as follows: EPEVTQTPSHQVTQMGQEVILRCVPISNHLYFYWYRQILGQKVEFLVSFYNNEISEKSEIFDDQFSVERPDGSNFTLKIRSTKLEDSAMYFCASRAYLGGTGELFFGEGSRLTVL.

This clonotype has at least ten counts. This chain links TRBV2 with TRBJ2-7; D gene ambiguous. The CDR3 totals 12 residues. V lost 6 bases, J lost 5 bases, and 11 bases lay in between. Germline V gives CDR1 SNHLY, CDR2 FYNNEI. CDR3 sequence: CASRYAGDEQYF. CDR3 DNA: TGTGCCAGCAGGTATGCTGGGGACGAGCAGTACTTC.

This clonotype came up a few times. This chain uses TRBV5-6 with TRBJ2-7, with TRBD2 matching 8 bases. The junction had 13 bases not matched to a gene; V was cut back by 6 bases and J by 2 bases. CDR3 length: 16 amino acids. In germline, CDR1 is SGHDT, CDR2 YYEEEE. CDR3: CASTTLAGSEAYEQYF. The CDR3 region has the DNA TGTGCCAGCACCACCCTAGCGGGCAGTGAAGCCTACGAGCAGTACTTC.

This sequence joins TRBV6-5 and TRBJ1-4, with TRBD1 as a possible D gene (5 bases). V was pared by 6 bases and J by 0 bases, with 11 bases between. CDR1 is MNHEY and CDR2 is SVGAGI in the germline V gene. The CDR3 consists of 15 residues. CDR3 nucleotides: TGTGCCAGCAGAGACGGACAAGCAACTAATGAAAAACTGTTTTTT. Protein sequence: CASRDGQATNEKLFF.

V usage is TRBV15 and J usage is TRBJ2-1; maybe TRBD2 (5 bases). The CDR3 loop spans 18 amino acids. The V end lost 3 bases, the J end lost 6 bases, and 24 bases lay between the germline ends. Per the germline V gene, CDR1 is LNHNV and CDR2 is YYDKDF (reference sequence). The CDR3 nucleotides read TGTGCCACCAGCAGTGGCCGTTTTGTGGGCCGGGAAGGCAATGAGCAGTTCTTC. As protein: CATSSGRFVGREGNEQFF.

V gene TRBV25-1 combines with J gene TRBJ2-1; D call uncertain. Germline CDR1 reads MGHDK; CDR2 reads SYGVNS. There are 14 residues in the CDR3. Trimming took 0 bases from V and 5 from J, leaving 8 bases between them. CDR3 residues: CASSEYSMDNEQFF. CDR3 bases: TGTGCCAGCAGTGAATATTCGATGGACAATGAGCAGTTCTTC.

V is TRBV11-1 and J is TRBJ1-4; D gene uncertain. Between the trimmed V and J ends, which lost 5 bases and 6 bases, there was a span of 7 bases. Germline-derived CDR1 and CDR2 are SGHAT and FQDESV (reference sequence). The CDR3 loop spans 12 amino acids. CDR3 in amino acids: CASSHRDEKLFF. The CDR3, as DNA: TGTGCCAGCAGCCACCGGGATGAAAAACTGTTTTTT.

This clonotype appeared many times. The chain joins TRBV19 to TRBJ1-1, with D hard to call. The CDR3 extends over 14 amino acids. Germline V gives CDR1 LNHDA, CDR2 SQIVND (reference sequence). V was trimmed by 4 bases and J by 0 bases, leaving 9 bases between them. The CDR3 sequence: CASSTYPLNTEAFF. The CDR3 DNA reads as TGTGCCAGTAGTACCTACCCATTGAACACTGAAGCTTTCTTT.